The 4 T cell receptor beta chains below come from one sample, sequenced in a study of control samples from healthy donors and cancer patients. Clones were sequenced by immunoSEQ multiplex PCR, and TCRdb holds only the in-frame ones, with some missing. Here the sample spans about 150,000 clones, over 85% being singletons. The sample taken for sequencing was blood. Receptor source: a man aged 18 to 29 in good health.

This chain connects TRBV3-1 (or the pseudogene TRBV3-2) to TRBJ1-1; possibly TRBD1 for D (5 bases). V was cut by 2 bases and J by 2 bases, with 9 bases left in between. There are 14 residues in the CDR3. The V gene's germline CDR1 is LGHDT and CDR2 YNNKEL (reference sequence). In DNA, the CDR3 is TGTGCCAGCAGCCAACCGGGGCACAACACTGAAGCTTTCTTT. It is translated as CASSQPGHNTEAFF.

The V gene is TRBV28, the J gene TRBJ1-5; the D gene is possibly TRBD1 (5 bases). The CDR3 is 14 residues long. Germline loops: CDR1 MDHEN, CDR2 SYDVKM. With 6 bases removed from V and 7 bases from J, the gap between germline ends came to 16 bases. DNA of the CDR3: TGTGCCAGCAGAGATGGGACCCCCTCACAGCCCCAGCATTTT. Its protein product is CASRDGTPSQPQHF.

There are a few counts of this clone. Distinct nucleotide sequences in the sample also encode this CDR3. V usage is TRBV30 and J usage is TRBJ2-7, with no clear D. CDR3 size: 12 residues. Trimming cost V 0 bases and J 3 bases, with 6 bases left between them. Per the germline V gene, CDR1 is GTSNPN and CDR2 is SVGIG (reference sequence). As DNA, the CDR3 is TGTGCCTGGAGTGTTTCGGGCTACGAGCAGTACTTC. Encoded protein: CAWSVSGYEQYF. The full variable domain, rest sourced from reference TRBV30 and TRBJ2-7, is SQTIHQWPATLVQPVGSPLSLECTVEGTSNPNLYWYRQAAGRGLQLLFYSVGIGQISSEVPQNLSASRPQDRQFILSSKKLLLSDSGFYLCAWSVSGYEQYFGPGTRLTVT.

The CDR3 coding sequence is TGCGCCAGCAGCTCGATGCCTAGCGGCAACTACGAGCAGTACTTC. Translation: CASSSMPSGNYEQYF. This chain links TRBV5-1 with TRBJ2-7, with 7 bases that match TRBD2. The J segment lost 3 bases and the V segment lost 3 bases, leaving 9 bases of the junction unmatched. Germline-derived CDR1 and CDR2 are SGHRS and YFSETQ. CDR3 length equals 15 residues.